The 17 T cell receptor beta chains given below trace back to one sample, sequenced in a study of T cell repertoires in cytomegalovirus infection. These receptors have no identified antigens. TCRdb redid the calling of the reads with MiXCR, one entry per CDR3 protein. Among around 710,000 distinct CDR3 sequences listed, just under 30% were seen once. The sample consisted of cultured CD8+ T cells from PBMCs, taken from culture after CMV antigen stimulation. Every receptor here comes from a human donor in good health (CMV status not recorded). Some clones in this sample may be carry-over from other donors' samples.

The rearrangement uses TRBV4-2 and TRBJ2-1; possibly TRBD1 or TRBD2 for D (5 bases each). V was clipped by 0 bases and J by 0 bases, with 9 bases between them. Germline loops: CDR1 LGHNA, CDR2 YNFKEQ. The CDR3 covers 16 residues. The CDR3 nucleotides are TGTGCCAGCAGCCAAGAATGGGGGACCTCCTACAATGAGCAGTTCTTC. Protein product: CASSQEWGTSYNEQFF.

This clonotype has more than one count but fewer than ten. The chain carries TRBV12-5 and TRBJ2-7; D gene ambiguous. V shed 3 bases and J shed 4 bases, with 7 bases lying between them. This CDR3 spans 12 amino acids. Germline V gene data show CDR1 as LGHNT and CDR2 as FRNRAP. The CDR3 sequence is CASGFVKYEQYF. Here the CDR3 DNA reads TGTGCTAGTGGTTTCGTCAAATACGAGCAGTACTTC.

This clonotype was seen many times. This CDR3 is CASSGQGWSLHF. Here the CDR3 DNA reads TGTGCCAGCAGCGGACAGGGGTGGTCCCTCCACTTT. The chain recombines TRBV5-6 with TRBJ1-6, with 9 bases aligning to TRBD1. Per germline, CDR1 SGHDT and CDR2 YYEEEE. Germline trimming cut 4 bases from V and 14 bases from J; bases unmatched to any gene: 4. The CDR3 contains 12 residues.

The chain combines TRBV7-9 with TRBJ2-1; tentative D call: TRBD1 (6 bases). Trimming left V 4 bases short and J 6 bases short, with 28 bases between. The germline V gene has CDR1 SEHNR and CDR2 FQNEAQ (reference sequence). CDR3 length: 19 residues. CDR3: CASSSPLAGVPFFGNEQFF. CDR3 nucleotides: TGTGCCAGCAGCTCTCCCCTGGCAGGGGTTCCCTTTTTCGGCAATGAGCAGTTCTTC.

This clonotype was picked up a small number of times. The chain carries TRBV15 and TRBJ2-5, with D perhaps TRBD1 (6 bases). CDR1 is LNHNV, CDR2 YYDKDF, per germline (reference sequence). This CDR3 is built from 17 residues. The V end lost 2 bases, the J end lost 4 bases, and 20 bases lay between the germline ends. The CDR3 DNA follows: TGTGCCACCAGCAGACCTACGACTACAGGGTATCGAGAGACCCAGTACTTC. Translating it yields CATSRPTTTGYRETQYF.

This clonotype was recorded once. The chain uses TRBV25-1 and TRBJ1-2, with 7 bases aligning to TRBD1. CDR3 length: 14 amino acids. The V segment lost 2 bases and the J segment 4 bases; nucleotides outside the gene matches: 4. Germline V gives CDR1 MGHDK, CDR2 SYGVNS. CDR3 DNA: TGTGCCAGCAGTGAAATAGGGGGCGGCTATGGCTACACCTTC. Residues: CASSEIGGGYGYTF.

Here the CDR3 DNA reads TGTGCCAGCAGCCCGGGACAGACGGAGGAGCAGTACTTC. Amino acid sequence: CASSPGQTEEQYF. The chain joins TRBV6-2 or TRBV6-3 to TRBJ2-7, with 7 positions matching TRBD1. The germline V gene encodes CDR1 MNHEY and CDR2 SVGEGT. This CDR3 spans 13 amino acids. Germline trimming cut 6 bases from V and 7 bases from J; bases unmatched to any gene: 9.

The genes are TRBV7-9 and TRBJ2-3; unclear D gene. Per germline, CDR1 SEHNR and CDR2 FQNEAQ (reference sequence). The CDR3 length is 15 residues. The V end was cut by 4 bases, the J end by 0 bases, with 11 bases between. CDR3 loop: CASSSLGTSTDTQYF. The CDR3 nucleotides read TGTGCCAGCAGCTCACTGGGCACTAGCACAGATACGCAGTATTTT.

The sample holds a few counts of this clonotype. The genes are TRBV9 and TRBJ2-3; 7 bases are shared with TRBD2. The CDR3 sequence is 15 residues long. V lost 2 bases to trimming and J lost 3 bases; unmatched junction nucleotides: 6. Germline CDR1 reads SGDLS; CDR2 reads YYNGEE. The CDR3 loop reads CASSVLAEGTDTQYF. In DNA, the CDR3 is TGTGCCAGCAGCGTCCTAGCGGAAGGAACAGATACGCAGTATTTT.

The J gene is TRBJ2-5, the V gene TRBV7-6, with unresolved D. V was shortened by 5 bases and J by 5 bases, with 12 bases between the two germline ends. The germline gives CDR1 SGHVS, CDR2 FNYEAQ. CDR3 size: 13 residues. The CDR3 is CASSPVLGETQYF. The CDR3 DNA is TGTGCCAGCAGCCCCGTGCTTGGGGAGACCCAGTACTTC. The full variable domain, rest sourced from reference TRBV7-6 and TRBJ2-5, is GAGVSQSPRYKVTKRGQDVALRCDPISGHVSLYWYRQALGQGPEFLTYFNYEAQQDKSGLPNDRFSAERPEGSISTLTIQRTEQRDSAMYRCASSPVLGETQYFGPGTRLLVL.

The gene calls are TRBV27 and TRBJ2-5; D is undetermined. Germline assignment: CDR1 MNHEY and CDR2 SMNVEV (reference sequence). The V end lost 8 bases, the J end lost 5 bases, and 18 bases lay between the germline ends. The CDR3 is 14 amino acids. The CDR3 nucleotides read TGTGCCAGCCGTAATCCTGCGTTTTGGGAGACCCAGTACTTC. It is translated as CASRNPAFWETQYF.

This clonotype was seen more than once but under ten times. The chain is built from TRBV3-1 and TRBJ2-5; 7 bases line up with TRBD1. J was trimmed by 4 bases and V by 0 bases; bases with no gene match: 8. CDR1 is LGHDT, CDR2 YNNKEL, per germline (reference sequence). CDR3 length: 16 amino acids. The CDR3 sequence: CASSQDTRDRAETQYF. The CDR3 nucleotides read TGTGCCAGCAGCCAAGATACCCGTGACAGGGCAGAGACCCAGTACTTC.

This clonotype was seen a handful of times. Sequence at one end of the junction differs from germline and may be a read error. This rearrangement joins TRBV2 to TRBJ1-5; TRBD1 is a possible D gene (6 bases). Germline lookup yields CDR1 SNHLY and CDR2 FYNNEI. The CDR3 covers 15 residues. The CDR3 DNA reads TGTGCCAGCAGTGATTGGGGCAGGGGCAAACAGCCCCAGCATTTT. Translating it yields CASSDWGRGKQPQHF.

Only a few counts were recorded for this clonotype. The chain's CDR3 is CASWDYTDTQYF. The DNA for the CDR3 is TGTGCCAGCTGGGACTACACAGATACGCAGTATTTT. V is TRBV6-5 and J is TRBJ2-3; 7 nucleotides agree with TRBD2. Germline assignment: CDR1 MNHEY and CDR2 SVGAGI. The CDR3 extends over 12 amino acids. With 8 bases clipped from V and 2 bases from J, the junction kept 1 base outside the gene matches.

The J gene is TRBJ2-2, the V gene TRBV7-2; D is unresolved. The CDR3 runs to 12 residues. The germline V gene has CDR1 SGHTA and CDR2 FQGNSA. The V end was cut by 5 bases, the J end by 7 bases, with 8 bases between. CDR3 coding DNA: TGTGCCAGCAGCCCTGGTAACGGGGAGCTGTTTTTT. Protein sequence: CASSPGNGELFF.

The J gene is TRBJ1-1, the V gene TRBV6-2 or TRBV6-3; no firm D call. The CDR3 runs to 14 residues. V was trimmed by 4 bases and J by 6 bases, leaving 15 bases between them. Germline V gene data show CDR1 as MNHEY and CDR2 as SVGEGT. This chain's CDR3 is CASSSIASVPEAFF. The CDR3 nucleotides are TGTGCCAGCAGTTCCATCGCTAGCGTGCCTGAAGCTTTCTTT.

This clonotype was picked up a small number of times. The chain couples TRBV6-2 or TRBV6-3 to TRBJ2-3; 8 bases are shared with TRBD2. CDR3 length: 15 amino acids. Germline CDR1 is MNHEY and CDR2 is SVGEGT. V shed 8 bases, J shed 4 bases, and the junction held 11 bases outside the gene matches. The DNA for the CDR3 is TGTGCCAGCGACTGGCGGGGGGAAATCGCAGATACGCAGTATTTT. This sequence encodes CASDWRGEIADTQYF.